Shown below are 15 T cell receptor beta chains from a single sample sequenced in a study of T-cell reconstitution after alpha-beta-depleted transplantation in children. For TCRbeta, the library was prepared with unique molecular identifiers. TCRdb fed the PCR reads into MiXCR, producing one record per CDR3 protein. The table shows fewer than 150,000 distinct CDR3 sequences, with about 9.9% occurring only once. The source material was PBMCs, mostly from graft donor cells, sampled 180 days after TCRalphabeta/CD19-depleted stem cell transplant. These receptors all stem from a girl less than two years old who had a stem cell transplant for combined immunodeficiency, so the T cells may come from the graft donor.

The chain recombines TRBV9 with TRBJ2-2, with no clear D. From germline, CDR1 is SGDLS and CDR2 YYNGEE. V was cut by 1 base and J by 7 bases, with 11 bases left in between. The CDR3 extends over 14 amino acids. The CDR3 loop is CASSVTPRGGELFF. The CDR3, as DNA: TGTGCCAGCAGCGTAACCCCCCGTGGCGGGGAGCTGTTTTTT.

This clonotype was counted at least ten times. This chain joins TRBV28 and TRBJ1-6, with D uncertain. CDR3 length: 14 amino acids. With 5 bases removed from V and 7 bases from J, the gap between germline ends came to 12 bases. CDR1 is MDHEN and CDR2 is SYDVKM in the germline V gene. The CDR3 sequence is CASSPRTWNSPLHF. The CDR3 DNA sequence: TGTGCCAGCAGTCCGAGGACTTGGAATTCACCCCTCCACTTT.

CDR3: CASSQEWPENQPQHF. In DNA, the CDR3 is TGCGCCAGCAGCCAAGAATGGCCAGAGAATCAGCCCCAGCATTTT. This chain uses TRBV4-3 with TRBJ1-5; D is unclear. CDR3 length equals 15 residues. V was clipped by 0 bases and J by 4 bases, with 10 bases between them. Germline V gives CDR1 LGHNA, CDR2 YSLEER.

A few counts support this clonotype. This rearrangement joins TRBV10-3 to TRBJ2-7, with TRBD2 identical over 10 bases. With 6 bases clipped from V and 2 bases from J, the junction kept 13 bases outside the gene matches. The germline CDR1 and CDR2 sequences are ENHRY and SYGVKD. This CDR3 comprises 17 residues. The CDR3 here is CAIRDPGLAKFPYEQYF. The CDR3 nucleotides read TGTGCCATCAGGGACCCGGGACTAGCGAAATTCCCCTACGAGCAGTACTTC.

The J gene is TRBJ1-2, the V gene TRBV7-2; 7 bases align to TRBD1. The germline V gene has CDR1 SGHTA and CDR2 FQGNSA. The trim removed 7 bases at V and 9 bases at J, leaving 14 bases unmatched. This CDR3 is built from 14 residues. The CDR3 DNA is TGTGCCAGCACCTGGGACAGTTCTTCTACTCGCTACACCTTC. Its protein is CASTWDSSSTRYTF. The full variable domain, rest sourced from reference TRBV7-2 and TRBJ1-2, is GAGVSQSPSNKVTEKGKDVELRCDPISGHTALYWYRQSLGQGLEFLIYFQGNSAPDKSGLPSDRFSAERTGGSVSTLTIQRTQQEDSAVYLCASTWDSSSTRYTFGSGTRLTVV.

The V and J genes are TRBV10-3 and TRBJ2-5; no reliable D call. V was trimmed by 4 bases and J by 6 bases, leaving 18 bases between them. Germline assignment: CDR1 ENHRY and CDR2 SYGVKD. The CDR3 spans 15 residues. CDR3 amino acids: CAISGAPPDQKTQYF. CDR3 coding DNA: TGTGCCATCAGTGGGGCCCCACCCGATCAGAAGACCCAGTACTTC.

This clonotype was observed a few times. The gene calls are TRBV27 and TRBJ1-2; 8 bases fit TRBD1. The CDR3 is made up of 14 amino acids. Per the germline V gene, CDR1 is MNHEY and CDR2 is SMNVEV (reference sequence). V dropped 1 base and J dropped 8; count of bases not matched to a gene: 6. For the CDR3, the DNA is TGTGCCAGCAGTTTATTGGGACAGGCGGGGGGCTACACCTTC. Protein sequence: CASSLLGQAGGYTF.

The V and J genes are TRBV5-1 and TRBJ2-5; D remains ambiguous. The V end was cut by 0 bases, the J end by 5 bases, with 11 bases between. Germline-derived CDR1 and CDR2 are SGHRS and YFSETQ. CDR3 length: 14 amino acids. Here the CDR3 DNA reads TGCGCCAGCAGCTTGGACTATACCTGGGAGACCCAGTACTTC. It translates to CASSLDYTWETQYF.

This sequence joins TRBV12-3 or TRBV12-4 and TRBJ2-7; D is perhaps TRBD1 or TRBD2 (5 bases each). Between the trimmed V and J ends, which lost 6 bases and 7 bases, there was a span of 16 bases. The CDR3 sequence is 13 residues long. Written as DNA, the CDR3 is TGTGCCAGCAGCCCCCCCGGGGCCAGGGAGCAGTACTTC. Amino acids: CASSPPGAREQYF.

The chain has TRBV6-2 or TRBV6-3 and TRBJ2-7, with D tentatively TRBD2 (5 bases). The CDR3 totals 14 residues. V was clipped by 5 bases and J by 3 bases, with 14 bases between them. In germline, CDR1 is MNHEY, CDR2 SVGEGT. This CDR3 reads CASSHPGMNYEQYF. The CDR3 region has the DNA TGTGCCAGCAGTCATCCCGGGATGAACTACGAGCAGTACTTC.

This clonotype was recorded a few times. The gene calls are TRBV11-2 and TRBJ2-4; TRBD2 matches at 7 bases. Germline CDR1 SGHAT, CDR2 FQNNGV. This CDR3 is 20 amino acids long. V lost 5 bases to trimming and J lost 3 bases; unmatched junction nucleotides: 22. CDR3 nucleotides: TGTGCCAGCAGCCAAACGGGGAGCGGGGCTTTCCTGGAGGGCAAAAACATTCAGTACTTC. Amino acid sequence: CASSQTGSGAFLEGKNIQYF.

This clonotype was observed a handful of times. The chain joins TRBV6-5 to TRBJ2-7; D is unresolved. Germline V gene sequence: CDR1 MNHEY, CDR2 SVGAGI. Between the trimmed V and J ends, which lost 2 bases and 1 base, there was a span of 6 bases. The CDR3 has 13 amino acids. The CDR3 nucleotides read TGTGCCAGCAGTTACAACCCATCCTACGAGCAGTACTTC. Encoded protein: CASSYNPSYEQYF.

This clonotype has more than one count but fewer than ten. J is TRBJ1-1 and V is TRBV6-5; D unresolved. The V and J ends lost 2 bases and 0 bases respectively, with 10 bases between them. CDR1 is MNHEY, CDR2 SVGAGI, per germline. The CDR3 is made up of 15 amino acids. The CDR3 sequence is CASSYHQFLNTEAFF. The CDR3, as DNA: TGTGCCAGCAGTTACCATCAGTTCCTGAACACTGAAGCTTTCTTT.

This clonotype was picked up a small number of times. J is TRBJ2-5 and V is TRBV28, with 8 bases lining up with TRBD1. The CDR3 is made up of 18 amino acids. Germline CDR1 MDHEN, CDR2 SYDVKM. Unmatched junction bases numbered 19, after V lost 4 bases and J lost 6 bases. The CDR3 reads CASSWSPKNRGTDKTQYF. The CDR3 DNA sequence: TGTGCCAGCAGTTGGAGCCCGAAGAACAGGGGGACCGATAAGACCCAGTACTTC.

Details on this clonotype: The junction departs from germline at one end; a sequencing error may be responsible. The chain employs TRBV7-6 and TRBJ2-5; 9 nucleotides align to TRBD1. Germline V CDR1 and CDR2: SGHVS, FNYEAQ. The CDR3 loop spans 16 amino acids. The CDR3 reads CASSLGQTGGRETKYF. DNA for the CDR3: TGTGCCAGCAGCTTAGGCCAAACAGGGGGCAGAGAGACCAAGTACTTC.